A selection of T cell receptor beta chains follows, all from one sample in a study. In TCRdb, the 5' RACE reads were re-called with MiXCR into one record per CDR3 protein. The data hold fewer than 8,500 distinct CDR3 sequences, with around 67% observed a single time. The sequencing sample was made of tumor-infiltrating naive CD4+ T cells sorted from the breast tumor. Receptors originate from a female donor with breast cancer. CDR3s include the opening cysteine and the closing phenylalanine or tryptophan. The D gene is left open where the match is weak. Size is omitted from some rows. Given values are once, few, many or a class for expanded clones.

D gene: .
V gene: TRBV15
clone size: .
J gene: TRBJ1-5
CDR3 DNA: TGTGCCACCAGCAGAGTCGTGGACAGTACTCAGCCCCAGCATTTT
CDR3 protein: CATSRVVDSTQPQHF

D gene: TRBD1
V gene: TRBV20-1
clone size: .
J gene: TRBJ2-7
CDR3 DNA: TGCAGTGCTAGATGGGGACAGGACCCGGGCACCGTCGAGCAGTACTTC
CDR3 protein: CSARWGQDPGTVEQYF

D gene: TRBD1
V gene: TRBV6-1
clone size: .
J gene: TRBJ1-2
CDR3 DNA: TGTGCCAGCAGACCGGGACAGGGGGCAGGAGGCTACACCTTC
CDR3 protein: CASRPGQGAGGYTF

D gene: .
V gene: TRBV20-1
clone size: .
J gene: TRBJ1-1
CDR3 DNA: TGCAGTGCTTCACACGACGGTTTGAACACTGAAGCTTTCTTT
CDR3 protein: CSASHDGLNTEAFF

D gene: TRBD1
V gene: TRBV7-9
clone size: .
J gene: TRBJ2-5
CDR3 DNA: TGTGCCAGCAGCTTGGGACAGGAACTACAAGAGACCCAGTACTTC
CDR3 protein: CASSLGQELQETQYF

D gene: .
V gene: TRBV6-5
clone size: .
J gene: TRBJ2-1
CDR3 DNA: TGTGCCAGCACCACCGGGGGAGGTCCAAACAATGAGCAGTTCTTC
CDR3 protein: CASTTGGGPNNEQFF

D gene: .
V gene: TRBV5-1
clone size: .
J gene: TRBJ2-4
CDR3 DNA: TGCGCCAGCAGCTTGGTCACCGGGACAGCCAAAAACATTCAGTACTTC
CDR3 protein: CASSLVTGTAKNIQYF

D gene: .
V gene: TRBV5-1
clone size: .
J gene: TRBJ2-7
CDR3 DNA: TGCGCCAGCAGCCTAGGGGCAGCCAACGAGCAGTACTTC
CDR3 protein: CASSLGAANEQYF

D gene: .
V gene: TRBV6-5
clone size: .
J gene: TRBJ2-7
CDR3 DNA: TGTGCCAGCAGTTACCTGGACAGGGAGGGCGAGCAGTACTTC
CDR3 protein: CASSYLDREGEQYF

D gene: .
V gene: TRBV15
clone size: .
J gene: TRBJ2-3
CDR3 DNA: TGTGCCACCAGCAGCCCGTCTAGCACAGATACGCAGTATTTT
CDR3 protein: CATSSPSSTDTQYF

D gene: .
V gene: TRBV15
clone size: .
J gene: TRBJ1-1
CDR3 DNA: TGTGCCACCAGCAGAGATGGTGTGAACACTGAAGCTTTCTTT
CDR3 protein: CATSRDGVNTEAFF

D gene: TRBD2
V gene: TRBV15
clone size: .
J gene: TRBJ2-1
CDR3 DNA: TGTGCCACCAGCAGAGATAGGCTAGCGGGAGGGGGAGGTGAGCAGTTCTTC
CDR3 protein: CATSRDRLAGGGGEQFF

D gene: TRBD2
V gene: TRBV5-1
clone size: once
J gene: TRBJ2-1
CDR3 DNA: TGCGCCAGCAGCACGGGACTAGTCTACAATGAGCAGTTCTTC
CDR3 protein: CASSTGLVYNEQFF

D gene: .
V gene: TRBV7-6
clone size: .
J gene: TRBJ1-1
CDR3 DNA: TGTGCCAGCAGCTTAGGGGGACCCACTGAAGCTTTCTTT
CDR3 protein: CASSLGGPTEAFF

D gene: .
V gene: TRBV10-3
clone size: few
J gene: TRBJ2-7
CDR3 DNA: TGTGCCATCACCGACAGTACCAGCTCCTACGAGCAGTACTTC
CDR3 protein: CAITDSTSSYEQYF

D gene: TRBD2
V gene: TRBV20-1
clone size: .
J gene: TRBJ2-5
CDR3 DNA: TGCAGTGCTAGTGGAGCGGGAGGGCCCCAGTACTTC
CDR3 protein: CSASGAGGPQYF

D gene: TRBD1
V gene: TRBV20-1
clone size: few
J gene: TRBJ2-5
CDR3 DNA: TGCAGTGCTACCGGGGACAGGGGCCAAGAGACCCAGTACTTC
CDR3 protein: CSATGDRGQETQYF

D gene: .
V gene: TRBV20-1
clone size: .
J gene: TRBJ2-7
CDR3 DNA: TGCAGTGCTAGAGTCGCCAGTACCTACGAGCAGTACTTC
CDR3 protein: CSARVASTYEQYF

D gene: TRBD1
V gene: TRBV7-7
clone size: .
J gene: TRBJ2-7
CDR3 DNA: TGTGCTAGCAGCCCAGACAGGGGTACCTACGGGCAGTACTTC
CDR3 protein: CASSPDRGTYGQYF

D gene: TRBD2
V gene: TRBV6-5
clone size: .
J gene: TRBJ2-7
CDR3 DNA: TGTGCCAGCAGTTACAGCCTAGCGGCATACGAGCAGTACTTC
CDR3 protein: CASSYSLAAYEQYF

D gene: TRBD1
V gene: TRBV12-3/TRBV12-4
clone size: .
J gene: TRBJ1-2
CDR3 DNA: TGTGCCAGCTCCGACAGGGGTTATGGCTACACCTTC
CDR3 protein: CASSDRGYGYTF

D gene: .
V gene: TRBV6-5
clone size: few
J gene: TRBJ1-1
CDR3 DNA: TGTGCCAGCAGGACACAGGAGAACACTGAAGCTTTCTTT
CDR3 protein: CASRTQENTEAFF

D gene: .
V gene: TRBV5-4
clone size: .
J gene: TRBJ2-1
CDR3 DNA: TGTGCCAGCAGCACACAGACAGGCGTTACCTACAATGAGCAGTTCTTC
CDR3 protein: CASSTQTGVTYNEQFF

D gene: TRBD2
V gene: TRBV4-1
clone size: .
J gene: TRBJ2-7
CDR3 DNA: TGCGCCAGCAGGAAGACTAGCGGGAGTTACGAGCAGTACTTC
CDR3 protein: CASRKTSGSYEQYF

D gene: TRBD2
V gene: TRBV6-1
clone size: .
J gene: TRBJ2-7
CDR3 DNA: TGTGCCAGCAGTGAATGGGCTAGCGGACCGGGTACGAAGGGGCAGTACTTC
CDR3 protein: CASSEWASGPGTKGQYF

D gene: .
V gene: TRBV7-7
clone size: few
J gene: TRBJ2-3
CDR3 DNA: TGTGCTAGCAGCTTAAATCCGGAAGCGTCAGATACGCAGTATTTT
CDR3 protein: CASSLNPEASDTQYF

D gene: .
V gene: TRBV14
clone size: .
J gene: TRBJ2-1
CDR3 DNA: TGTGCCAGCACCATAAGCTCCCGGGGAAATGAGCAGTTCTTC
CDR3 protein: CASTISSRGNEQFF

D gene: TRBD2
V gene: TRBV25-1
clone size: .
J gene: TRBJ2-3
CDR3 DNA: TGTGCCACCAGCGGGGGGGGGACAGTGGAGCAGTATTTT
CDR3 protein: CATSGGGTVEQYF

D gene: TRBD1
V gene: TRBV20-1
clone size: .
J gene: TRBJ1-2
CDR3 DNA: TGCAGTGCTAGAGATCAGGGACAGACCGCTAACTATGGCTACACCTTC
CDR3 protein: CSARDQGQTANYGYTF

D gene: .
V gene: TRBV7-9
clone size: .
J gene: TRBJ2-4
CDR3 DNA: TGTGCCAGCAGCTCACAGGGAGTAGCCAAAAACATTCAGTACTTC
CDR3 protein: CASSSQGVAKNIQYF

D gene: TRBD1
V gene: TRBV5-1
clone size: .
J gene: TRBJ2-5
CDR3 DNA: TGCGCCAGCAGAACCGGGACAGGGCTTGAGACCCAGTACTTC
CDR3 protein: CASRTGTGLETQYF

D gene: .
V gene: TRBV11-3
clone size: .
J gene: TRBJ2-3
CDR3 DNA: TGTGCCAGCAGCACCACAGACGCAGATACGCAGTATTTT
CDR3 protein: CASSTTDADTQYF

D gene: TRBD2
V gene: TRBV12-3/TRBV12-4
clone size: .
J gene: TRBJ2-2
CDR3 DNA: TGTGCCAGCAGGCCGCGGGGGACCGGGGAGCTGTTTTTT
CDR3 protein: CASRPRGTGELFF

D gene: .
V gene: TRBV5-1
clone size: .
J gene: TRBJ2-5
CDR3 DNA: TGCGCCAGCAGCTTGGCAGAGACCCAGTACTTC
CDR3 protein: CASSLAETQYF

D gene: .
V gene: TRBV12-3/TRBV12-4
clone size: .
J gene: TRBJ1-2
CDR3 DNA: TGTGCCAGCAGGGCGACAGGACCTCATTTATTAGGCTACACCTTC
CDR3 protein: CASRATGPHLLGYTF

D gene: TRBD2
V gene: TRBV5-1
clone size: .
J gene: TRBJ2-3
CDR3 DNA: TGCGCCAGCAGCTTGTTCGGGAGGAACACAGATACGCAGTATTTT
CDR3 protein: CASSLFGRNTDTQYF

D gene: .
V gene: TRBV9
clone size: few
J gene: TRBJ2-2
CDR3 DNA: TGTGCCAGCAGCGTAGAGGGATCCGGGGAGCTGTTTTTT
CDR3 protein: CASSVEGSGELFF

D gene: TRBD2
V gene: TRBV12-3/TRBV12-4
clone size: .
J gene: TRBJ2-1
CDR3 DNA: TGTGCCAGCAGTCCCGGGACTAGCAGGTATGAGCAGTTCTTC
CDR3 protein: CASSPGTSRYEQFF

D gene: TRBD1
V gene: TRBV20-1
clone size: .
J gene: TRBJ1-5
CDR3 DNA: TGCGGTGCTATCAGGGGGACTAATCAGCCCCAGCATTTT
CDR3 protein: CGAIRGTNQPQHF

D gene: .
V gene: TRBV6-1
clone size: .
J gene: TRBJ1-2
CDR3 DNA: TGTGCCAGCAGGCTAAGAAGGGGGTCCCCTACTAACTATGGCTACACCTTC
CDR3 protein: CASRLRRGSPTNYGYTF

D gene: .
V gene: TRBV11-2
clone size: .
J gene: TRBJ2-1
CDR3 DNA: TGTGCCAGCAGCTTAGGGACTCCCGTTAATGAGCAGTTCTTC
CDR3 protein: CASSLGTPVNEQFF

D gene: .
V gene: TRBV2
clone size: few
J gene: TRBJ2-7
CDR3 DNA: TGTGCCAGCAGTGAAACATACGAGCAGTACTTC
CDR3 protein: CASSETYEQYF

D gene: .
V gene: TRBV5-1
clone size: .
J gene: TRBJ2-2
CDR3 DNA: TGCGCCAGCATGACAGCCTTGAGAACGAACACCGGGGAGCTGTTTTTT
CDR3 protein: CASMTALRTNTGELFF